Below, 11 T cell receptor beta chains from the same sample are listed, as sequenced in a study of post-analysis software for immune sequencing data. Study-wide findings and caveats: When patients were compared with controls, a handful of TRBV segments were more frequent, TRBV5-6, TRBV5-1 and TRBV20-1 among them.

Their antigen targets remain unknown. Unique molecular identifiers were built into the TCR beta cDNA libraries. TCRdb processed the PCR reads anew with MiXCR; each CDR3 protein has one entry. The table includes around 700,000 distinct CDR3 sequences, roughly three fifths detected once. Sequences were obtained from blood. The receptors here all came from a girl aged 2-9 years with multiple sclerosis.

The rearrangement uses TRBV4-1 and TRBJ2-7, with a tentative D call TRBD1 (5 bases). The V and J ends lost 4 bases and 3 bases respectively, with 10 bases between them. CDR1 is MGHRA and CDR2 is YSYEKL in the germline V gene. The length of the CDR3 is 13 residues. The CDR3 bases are TGCGCCAGCAGCCCAGGGAAATACTACGAGCAGTACTTC. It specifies CASSPGKYYEQYF.

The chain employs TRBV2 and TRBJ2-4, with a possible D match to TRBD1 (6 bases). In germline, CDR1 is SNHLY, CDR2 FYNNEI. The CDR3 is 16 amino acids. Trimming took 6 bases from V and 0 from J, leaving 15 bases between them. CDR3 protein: CASRDRQGVAKNIQYF. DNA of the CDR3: TGTGCCAGCAGAGACAGGCAGGGCGTAGCCAAAAACATTCAGTACTTC.

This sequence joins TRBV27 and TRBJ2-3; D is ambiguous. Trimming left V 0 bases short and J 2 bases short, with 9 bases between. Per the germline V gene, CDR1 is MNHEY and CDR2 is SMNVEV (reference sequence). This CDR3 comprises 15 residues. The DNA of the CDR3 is TGTGCCAGCAGTTTATCATCCGTCCCCACAGATACGCAGTATTTT. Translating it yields CASSLSSVPTDTQYF.

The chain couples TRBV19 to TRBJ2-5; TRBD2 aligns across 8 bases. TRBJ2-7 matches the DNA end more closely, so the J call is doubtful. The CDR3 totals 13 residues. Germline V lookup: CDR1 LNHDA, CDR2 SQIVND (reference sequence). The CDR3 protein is CASSTSGSYEQYF. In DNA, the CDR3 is TGTGCCAGTAGTACCAGCGGGAGCTACGAGCAGTACTTC.

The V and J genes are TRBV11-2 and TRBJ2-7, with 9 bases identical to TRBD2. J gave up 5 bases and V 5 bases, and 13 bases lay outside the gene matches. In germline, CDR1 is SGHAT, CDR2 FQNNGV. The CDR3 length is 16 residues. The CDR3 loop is CASSPKAGGGRDEQYF. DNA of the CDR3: TGTGCCAGCAGCCCAAAGGCGGGGGGGGGTCGCGACGAGCAGTACTTC.

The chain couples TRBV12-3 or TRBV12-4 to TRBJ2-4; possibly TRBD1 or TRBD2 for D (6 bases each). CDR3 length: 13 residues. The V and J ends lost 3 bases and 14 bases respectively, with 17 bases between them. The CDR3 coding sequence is TGTGCCAGCAGTTTGGGATTGGCAAGGGGGGAGTACTTC. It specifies CASSLGLARGEYF.

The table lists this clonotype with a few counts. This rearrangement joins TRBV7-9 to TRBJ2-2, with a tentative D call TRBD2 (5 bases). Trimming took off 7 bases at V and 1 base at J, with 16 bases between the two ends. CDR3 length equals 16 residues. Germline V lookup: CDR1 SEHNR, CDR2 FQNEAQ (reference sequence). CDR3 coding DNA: TGTGCCAGCAAAAGTCAGGTAGCGCGGAACACCGGGGAGCTGTTTTTT. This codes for CASKSQVARNTGELFF.

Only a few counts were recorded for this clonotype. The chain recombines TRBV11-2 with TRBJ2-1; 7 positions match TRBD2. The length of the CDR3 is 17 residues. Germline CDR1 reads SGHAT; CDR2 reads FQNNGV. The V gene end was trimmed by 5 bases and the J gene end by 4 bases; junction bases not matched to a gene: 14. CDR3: CASSAYTLAEGYNEQFF. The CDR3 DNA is TGTGCCAGCAGCGCATATACCCTAGCGGAAGGTTACAATGAGCAGTTCTTC.

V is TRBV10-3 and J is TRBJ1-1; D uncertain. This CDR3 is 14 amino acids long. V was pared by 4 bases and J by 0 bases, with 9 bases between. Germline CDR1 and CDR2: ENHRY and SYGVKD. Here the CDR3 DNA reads TGTGCCATCAGTGGATTTTCAATGAACACTGAAGCTTTCTTT. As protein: CAISGFSMNTEAFF.

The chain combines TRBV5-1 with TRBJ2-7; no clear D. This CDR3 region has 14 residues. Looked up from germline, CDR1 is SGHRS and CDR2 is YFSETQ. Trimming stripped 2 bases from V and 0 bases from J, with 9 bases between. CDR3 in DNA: TGCGCCAGCAGCTTTATAGGGAACTCCTACGAGCAGTACTTC. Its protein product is CASSFIGNSYEQYF.

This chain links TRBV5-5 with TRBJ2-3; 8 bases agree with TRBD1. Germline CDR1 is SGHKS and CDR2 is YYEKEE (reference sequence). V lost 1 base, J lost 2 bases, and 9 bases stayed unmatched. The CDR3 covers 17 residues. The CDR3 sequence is CASSLWASGQDTDTQYF. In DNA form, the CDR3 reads TGTGCCAGCAGCTTGTGGGCGTCGGGACAGGACACAGATACGCAGTATTTT.